This T cell receptor (beta chain) was identified in a study of identical twins. Broader study findings: The more abundant beta clonotypes in cord blood had fewer insertions, and memory repertoires did not show this.

MiXCR was run by TCRdb on the 5' RACE reads, yielding one entry per CDR3 protein. The repertoire holds 550,000 to 700,000 distinct CDR3 sequences, with 9.6% as singletons. The CDR3 extends over 12 amino acids. Germline CDR1 reads SNHLY; CDR2 reads FYNNEI. V was pared by 8 bases and J by 2 bases, with 10 bases between. This clonotype was picked up a small number of times. The target antigen is unknown. The sample also formed part of further work on yellow fever vaccine responses in identical twins.

V gene TRBV2 combines with J gene TRBJ2-7, with D possibly being TRBD1 or TRBD2 (6 bases each). The sample was PBMCs. The sequence derives from a woman under 30 in good health. DNA of the CDR3: TGTGCCAGCGGGGGGCGGGCCTACGAGCAGTACTTC. This codes for CASGGRAYEQYF.